The 19 T cell receptor beta chains reported below all come from one sample, sequenced in a study of blood T cells in healthy people across ages. Combining a sample-barcoded 5' primer with a J-beta primer mix, a second PCR ran for roughly 6 to 12 cycles. A single record per CDR3 protein comes from TCRdb applying MiXCR to the 5' RACE reads. Of about 970,000 distinct CDR3 sequences listed, just over 50% are singletons. Input material: blood. These receptors were taken from a woman aged 60 to 75 in good health.

This clonotype occurred a few times. V usage is TRBV7-2 and J usage is TRBJ2-7; D tentatively reads TRBD1 or TRBD2 (5 bases each). Trimming pared 6 bases from V and 4 bases from J, leaving 22 bases between. The CDR3 runs 16 residues. Germline V gives CDR1 SGHTA, CDR2 FQGNSA. The CDR3 DNA sequence: TGTGCCAGCAGGTCGCGATCCGGGACGGGAAATTACGAGCAGTACTTC. Its protein product is CASRSRSGTGNYEQYF.

This clonotype was observed a few times. The gene calls are TRBV6-6 and TRBJ1-2, with D tentatively TRBD1 (5 bases). The V end lost 6 bases, the J end lost 6 bases, and 11 bases lay between the germline ends. Germline assignment: CDR1 MNHNY and CDR2 SVGAGI (reference sequence). This CDR3 has 12 residues. CDR3 coding DNA: TGTGCCAGCAGGACAGATCTAGATGGCTACACCTTC. This gives the protein CASRTDLDGYTF.

Only a few counts were recorded for this clonotype. V and J are TRBV7-2 and TRBJ2-5, with D tentatively TRBD2 (6 bases). The CDR3 is 14 amino acids. V lost 5 bases and J lost 5, with 15 bases in between. Germline V lookup: CDR1 SGHTA, CDR2 FQGNSA. CDR3 nucleotides: TGTGCCAGCAGCATCGCGGGGTTTCACGAGACCCAGTACTTC. Protein: CASSIAGFHETQYF.

The CDR3 protein is CSVGQGRNEKLFF. CDR3 coding DNA: TGCAGCGTTGGACAGGGAAGGAATGAAAAACTGTTTTTT. J is TRBJ1-4 and V is TRBV29-1, with 7 bases matching TRBD1. Germline CDR1 and CDR2: SQVTM and ANQGSEA. The CDR3 spans 13 residues. The J segment lost 5 bases and the V segment lost 4 bases, leaving 4 bases of the junction unmatched.

The V call is TRBV7-9, the J call TRBJ1-1, with D tentatively TRBD1 (5 bases). Germline assignment: CDR1 SEHNR and CDR2 FQNEAQ (reference sequence). This CDR3 contains 15 residues. Trimming removed 5 bases at V and 2 bases at J, with 15 bases between. The CDR3 region has the DNA TGTGCCAGCAGCCCGGCGGGGGTCCCTAACACTGAAGCTTTCTTT. It specifies CASSPAGVPNTEAFF.

This clonotype has just a few counts. The J gene is TRBJ1-5, the V gene TRBV12-3 or TRBV12-4; no definite D call. The CDR3 has 13 residues. V gave up 5 bases and J gave up 5 bases, with 10 bases separating them. CDR3 region: CASSLGPYQPQHF. CDR3 in DNA: TGTGCCAGCAGTCTCGGGCCCTATCAGCCCCAGCATTTT.

The V gene is TRBV27, the J gene TRBJ2-2, with D tentatively TRBD1 (6 bases). The CDR3 spans 15 residues. The V gene's germline CDR1 is MNHEY and CDR2 SMNVEV (reference sequence). Trimming shortened V by 5 bases and J by 0 bases, and 10 bases separated the two germline ends. CDR3 residues: CASSRRTANTGELFF. Here the CDR3 DNA reads TGTGCCAGCAGTCGACGGACAGCGAACACCGGGGAGCTGTTTTTT.

Details on this clonotype: This may come from a read error, since a much larger clone is one base off. This sequence joins TRBV27 and TRBJ2-7, with TRBD2 identical over 15 bases. The CDR3 loop spans 20 amino acids. Germline lookup yields CDR1 MNHEY and CDR2 SMNVEV (reference sequence). V dropped 6 bases and J dropped 7; count of bases not matched to a gene: 22. This CDR3 reads CASSNLRQTGTSGRINEQYF. The CDR3 nucleotides read TGTGCCAGCAGCAACCTTCGACAAACCGGGACTAGCGGGAGGATCAATGAGCAGTACTTC.

This clonotype showed up just a few times. The chain carries TRBV14 and TRBJ2-4; D gene unclear. TRBJ2-7 explains the end of the DNA better; the J call may be wrong. Germline V CDR1 and CDR2: SGHDN, FVKESK. The CDR3 covers 15 residues. CDR3 region: CASSQVYTAPYEQYF. CDR3 coding DNA: TGTGCCAGCAGCCAAGTCTACACAGCCCCCTACGAGCAGTACTTC.

With respect to this clonotype: One end of the junction varies from germline; a read error may be responsible. The rearrangement uses TRBV9 and TRBJ2-7, with D possibly being TRBD2 (6 bases). The CDR3 is 13 residues long. CDR1 is SGDLS, CDR2 YYNGEE, per germline. CDR3 residues: CTSSAGTHHEQYF. CDR3 sequence (DNA): TGTACCAGCAGCGCGGGAACCCACCACGAGCAGTACTTC.

There are a few counts of this clonotype. The chain couples TRBV7-8 to TRBJ2-3; 8 nucleotides agree with TRBD2. The CDR3 is 15 amino acids. After removal of 7 bases from V and 2 bases from J, the junction contained 8 bases not matched to a gene. Germline V gene sequence: CDR1 SGHVS, CDR2 FQNEAQ. The DNA of the CDR3 is TGTGCCAGCACCGCGGGAGGACTAGTCACAGATACGCAGTATTTT. Amino acid sequence: CASTAGGLVTDTQYF. The whole variable domain, filled in from reference TRBV7-8 and TRBJ2-3, reads GAGVSQSPRYKVAKRGQDVALRCDPISGHVSLFWYQQALGQGPEFLTYFQNEAQLDKSGLPSDRFFAERPEGSVSTLKIQRTQQEDSAVYLCASTAGGLVTDTQYFGPGTRLTVL.

This clonotype came up a few times. The genes are TRBV2 and TRBJ2-7; 8 bases agree with TRBD1. Unmatched junction bases numbered 9, after V lost 8 bases and J lost 6 bases. The germline V gene encodes CDR1 SNHLY and CDR2 FYNNEI. This CDR3 spans 13 amino acids. The CDR3 DNA sequence: TGTGCCAGCGAGGAGACAGGGGAAGGCGAGCAGTACTTC. Protein sequence: CASEETGEGEQYF.

This chain joins TRBV12-3 or TRBV12-4 and TRBJ1-6, with TRBD1 matching 7 bases. The CDR3 runs to 15 residues. With V trimmed by 7 bases and J by 10 bases, 13 bases remained unmatched. DNA for the CDR3: TGTGCCAGCAACCCAGGGGGGACGTGGGACTCACCCCTCCACTTT. As protein: CASNPGGTWDSPLHF.

This clonotype appeared a single time. The V call is TRBV28, the J call TRBJ2-5; D might be TRBD1 (5 bases). Germline V lookup: CDR1 MDHEN, CDR2 SYDVKM. The CDR3 covers 14 residues. V lost 7 bases to trimming and J lost 5 bases, with 17 bases between them. The DNA for the CDR3 is TGTGCCAGCATGGCAACACAGGCTGGGGAGACCCAGTACTTC. Its translation: CASMATQAGETQYF.

This clonotype came up a few times. The chain carries TRBV28 and TRBJ1-4; tentatively, D is TRBD1 (5 bases). The CDR3 is made up of 14 amino acids. Germline V gene data show CDR1 as MDHEN and CDR2 as SYDVKM. V dropped 2 bases and J dropped 10 bases, with 14 bases sitting between them. CDR3 protein: CASSLTADGGKLFF. The CDR3 DNA is TGTGCCAGCAGTTTAACTGCGGACGGGGGAAAACTGTTTTTT.

This chain links TRBV27 with TRBJ2-2; D unclear. V was clipped by 3 bases and J by 1 base, with 6 bases between them. The germline V gene encodes CDR1 MNHEY and CDR2 SMNVEV (reference sequence). The CDR3 has 14 amino acids. CDR3 in amino acids: CASSFALNTGELFF. The CDR3 coding sequence is TGTGCCAGCAGTTTTGCTTTGAACACCGGGGAGCTGTTTTTT.

This clonotype was found many times. The chain carries TRBV7-2 and TRBJ2-3, with 13 bases fitting TRBD2. This CDR3 has 16 amino acids. With 4 bases clipped from V and 1 base from J, the junction kept 2 bases outside the gene matches. Germline V gives CDR1 SGHTA, CDR2 FQGNSA. CDR3 in amino acids: CASSSGLAGGTDTQYF. CDR3 DNA: TGTGCCAGCAGCTCCGGACTAGCGGGAGGCACAGATACGCAGTATTTT.

The rearrangement uses TRBV28 and TRBJ2-5; perhaps TRBD1 as D (7 bases). Germline CDR1 MDHEN, CDR2 SYDVKM. This CDR3 comprises 12 residues. The V gene lost 10 bases and the J gene lost 5 bases, with 14 bases spanning the gap. CDR3 nucleotide sequence: TGTGCCACAGGGGGAGGATTGGAGACCCAGTACTTC. Amino acid sequence: CATGGGLETQYF.

The chain has TRBV20-1 and TRBJ2-5; TRBD2 aligns across 11 bases. Trimming removed 1 base from V and 5 bases from J; junction bases left unmatched: 6. Germline V lookup: CDR1 DFQATT, CDR2 SNEGSKA (reference sequence). The CDR3 loop spans 15 amino acids. The CDR3 nucleotides read TGCAGTGCTAGAGCGACTAGCGGGGAGTGGGAGACCCAGTACTTC. As protein: CSARATSGEWETQYF.